The 18 T cell receptor beta chains below were found in one sample sequenced in a study of blood T cell repertoires in COVID-19. Measured with immunoSEQ multiplex PCR; TCRdb has only the in-frame clones, and not every one. Of tens of thousands of clones in the sample, roughly four fifths were seen once. The sample consisted of peripheral blood. Every receptor here comes from a man aged 50-59 years with COVID-19, enrolled during active disease.

The chain has TRBV5-4 and TRBJ1-3; D might be TRBD1 (6 bases). CDR1 SGHNT and CDR2 YYREEE come from the germline V gene (reference sequence). Between the trimmed V and J ends, which lost 2 bases and 3 bases, there was a span of 12 bases. The CDR3 has 15 amino acids. CDR3 sequence (DNA): TGTGCCAGCAGCTTTGGGGGGGCGGGTGGAAACACCATATATTTT. It is translated as CASSFGGAGGNTIYF.

The chain carries TRBV24-1 and TRBJ2-3, with D uncertain. The CDR3 spans 12 residues. Trimming cost V 1 base and J 6 bases, with 4 bases left between them. Germline V gene sequence: CDR1 KGHDR, CDR2 SFDVKD. CDR3 sequence reads: CATSDFPDTQYF. In DNA form, the CDR3 reads TGTGCCACCAGTGATTTTCCGGATACGCAGTATTTT.

This clone was detected a few times. The chain employs TRBV12-5 and TRBJ2-5, with 10 bases lining up with TRBD2. Trimming took 6 bases from V and 9 from J; bases not matched to a gene: 13. Germline V gene sequence: CDR1 LGHNT, CDR2 FRNRAP. This CDR3 has 15 residues. CDR3 DNA sequence: TGTGCTAGTGGCCGCTCGGGAGCGGGAGGGGTGCCCCAGTACTTC. This translates into CASGRSGAGGVPQYF.

The CDR3 bases are TGTGCCAGCAGCTTAGTAGGGGGTTTCGAGCAGTACTTC. Amino acids: CASSLVGGFEQYF. The chain employs TRBV7-9 and TRBJ2-7; a weak D match, TRBD1 (6 bases). The CDR3 loop spans 13 amino acids. The germline V gene has CDR1 SEHNR and CDR2 FQNEAQ (reference sequence). The ends were cut back, 1 base at V and 6 bases at J, with 10 bases in the middle.

This rearrangement joins TRBV11-2 to TRBJ2-3, with a weak D call TRBD2 (5 bases). The CDR3 is 14 residues long. Germline V lookup: CDR1 SGHAT, CDR2 FQNNGV. The V gene lost 5 bases and the J gene lost 4 bases, with 13 bases spanning the gap. The CDR3 protein is CASSRWRAADTQYF. In nucleotides, the CDR3 is TGTGCCAGCAGCCGTTGGCGGGCCGCAGATACGCAGTATTTT.

The CDR3 protein is CASSDSGGGRANSYNEQFF. CDR3 coding DNA: TGTGCCAGCAGTGACTCTGGTGGCGGGAGGGCCAACTCCTACAATGAGCAGTTCTTC. V usage is TRBV6-4 and J usage is TRBJ2-1; 9 bases are a match to TRBD2. CDR3 length equals 19 residues. Germline loops: CDR1 MRHNA, CDR2 SNTAGT. V gave up 0 bases and J gave up 0 bases; unmatched junction bases: 9.

The J gene is TRBJ1-3, the V gene TRBV6-5; D unresolved. V dropped 6 bases and J dropped 3 bases, with 15 bases sitting between them. This CDR3 is built from 15 residues. The germline gives CDR1 MNHEY, CDR2 SVGAGI. CDR3 in amino acids: CASRRDQAYGNTIYF. Here the CDR3 DNA reads TGTGCCAGCAGGCGGGATCAGGCGTATGGAAACACCATATATTTT.

V usage is TRBV5-4 and J usage is TRBJ2-5, with 9 bases lining up with TRBD2. The V gene's germline CDR1 is SGHNT and CDR2 YYREEE (reference sequence). CDR3 length: 16 residues. With V trimmed by 0 bases and J by 5 bases, 8 bases remained unmatched. The CDR3 protein is CASSLDLAGPSETQYF. The CDR3 nucleotides read TGTGCCAGCAGCTTGGATCTAGCGGGGCCCTCGGAGACCCAGTACTTC.

The chain employs TRBV11-1 and TRBJ1-1; 8 nucleotides line up with TRBD1. J lost 1 base, V lost 7 bases, and 5 bases had no gene match. The CDR3 is 14 residues long. Per the germline V gene, CDR1 is SGHAT and CDR2 is FQDESV (reference sequence). The CDR3 here is CASTYRGKNTEAFF. The DNA of the CDR3 is TGTGCCAGCACCTACAGGGGGAAGAACACTGAAGCTTTCTTT.

The rearrangement links TRBV18 to TRBJ1-1, with unresolved D. Germline V gene sequence: CDR1 KGHSH, CDR2 LQKENI. The CDR3 has 16 amino acids. With 5 bases removed from V and 3 bases from J, the gap between germline ends came to 19 bases. Here the CDR3 reads CASSYLLLERDTEAFF. The DNA of the CDR3 is TGTGCCAGCTCATACCTCCTACTGGAGCGGGACACTGAAGCTTTCTTT. The full variable domain, its missing parts supplied by reference TRBV18 and TRBJ1-1, is NAGVMQNPRHLVRRRGQEARLRCSPMKGHSHVYWYRQLPEEGLKFMVYLQKENIIDESGMPKERFSAEFPKEGPSILRIQQVVRGDSAAYFCASSYLLLERDTEAFFGQGTRLTVV.

CDR3 sequence reads: CASSASTDTQYF. DNA for the CDR3: TGTGCCAGCAGTGCTAGCACAGATACGCAGTATTTT. This chain links TRBV6-4 with TRBJ2-3, with no clear D. The CDR3 has 12 residues. V dropped 4 bases and J dropped 0 bases, with 2 bases sitting between them. Germline V gene data show CDR1 as MRHNA and CDR2 as SNTAGT.

This clone showed up just once. The chain employs TRBV5-1 and TRBJ2-3; D is unclear. CDR1 SGHRS and CDR2 YFSETQ come from the germline V gene. V was clipped by 5 bases and J by 5 bases, with 12 bases between them. The CDR3 contains 13 residues. CDR3 nucleotides: TGCGCCAGCAGTGACCTACCAGGAGATACGCAGTATTTT. It is translated as CASSDLPGDTQYF.

V and J are TRBV7-2 and TRBJ2-3; 9 bases map to TRBD2. The CDR3 is 14 residues long. Germline trimming cut 2 bases from V and 3 bases from J; bases unmatched to any gene: 0. Per germline, CDR1 SGHTA and CDR2 FQGNSA. The DNA for the CDR3 is TGTGCCAGCAGCTTACTAGCGGGAACAGATACGCAGTATTTT. It translates to CASSLLAGTDTQYF.

This chain connects TRBV5-1 to TRBJ1-4; D call uncertain. The germline V gene encodes CDR1 SGHRS and CDR2 YFSETQ. The CDR3 is made up of 14 amino acids. The ends were cut back, 0 bases at V and 7 bases at J, with 10 bases in the middle. CDR3 bases: TGCGCCAGCAGCTTGGCCGGGATCCGTGAAAAACTGTTTTTT. Translation: CASSLAGIREKLFF.

The chain is built from TRBV27 and TRBJ1-1, with D possibly TRBD1 on 5 matching bases. The CDR3 is 14 residues long. With 8 bases removed from V and 3 bases from J, the gap between germline ends came to 16 bases. Germline-derived CDR1 and CDR2 are MNHEY and SMNVEV (reference sequence). This chain's CDR3 is CASASNGGDTEAFF. The DNA for the CDR3 is TGTGCCAGCGCTTCAAACGGAGGGGACACTGAAGCTTTCTTT.

The genes are TRBV27 and TRBJ2-7; 9 bases agree with TRBD2. The V segment lost 1 base and the J segment 2 bases; nucleotides outside the gene matches: 21. CDR1 is MNHEY, CDR2 SMNVEV, per germline (reference sequence). The CDR3 sequence is 21 residues long. CDR3 residues: CASSLLNPGLAGPSRPYEQYF. The CDR3 DNA follows: TGTGCCAGCAGTTTATTGAACCCGGGACTAGCCGGACCTAGCCGGCCCTACGAGCAGTACTTC.

This chain uses TRBV6-1 with TRBJ1-4; D perhaps matches TRBD1 (5 bases). V gave up 1 base and J gave up 7 bases, with 13 bases separating them. Germline-derived CDR1 and CDR2 are MNHNS and SASEGT. The CDR3 has 15 residues. CDR3 residues: CASSEVQGLGEKLFF. DNA of the CDR3: TGTGCCAGCAGTGAAGTTCAGGGACTGGGTGAAAAACTGTTTTTT.

The chain employs TRBV4-1 and TRBJ1-2, with a possible D match to TRBD1 (6 bases). This CDR3 contains 17 residues. Germline CDR1 MGHRA, CDR2 YSYEKL. V lost 1 base to trimming and J lost 1 base, with 16 bases between them. CDR3 protein: CASSQGVRQDFNYGYTF. The CDR3 DNA is TGCGCCAGCAGCCAAGGCGTGAGACAGGATTTTAACTATGGCTACACCTTC.